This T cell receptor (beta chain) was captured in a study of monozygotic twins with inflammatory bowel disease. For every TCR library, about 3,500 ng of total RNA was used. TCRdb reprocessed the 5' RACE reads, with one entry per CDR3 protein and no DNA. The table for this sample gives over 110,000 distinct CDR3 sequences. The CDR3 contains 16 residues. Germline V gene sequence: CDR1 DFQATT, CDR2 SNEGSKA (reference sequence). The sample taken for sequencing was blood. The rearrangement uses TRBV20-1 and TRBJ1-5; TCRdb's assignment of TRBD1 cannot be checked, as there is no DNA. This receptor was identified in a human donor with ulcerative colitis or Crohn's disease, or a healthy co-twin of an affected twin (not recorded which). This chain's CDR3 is CSARDFGQGGGQPQHF.